This T cell receptor (beta chain) originates from a study of control samples from healthy donors and cancer patients. Trimming pared 4 bases from V and 4 bases from J, leaving 11 bases between. The CDR3 contains 13 residues. Germline loops: CDR1 SEHNR, CDR2 FQNEAQ (reference sequence). Profiling relied on immunoSEQ multiplex PCR, and the TCRdb table lists in-frame clones only, not all of them. The repertoire consists of approximately 190,000 clones, with roughly nine tenths occurring once and the leading ten covering 1.5% to 2%. The receptor was isolated from a man under 40 in good health. What was sequenced was blood. The chain recombines TRBV7-9 with TRBJ2-7; D is possibly TRBD1 (5 bases). The CDR3 bases are TGTGCCAGCAGCTACCCGACAGCATACGAGCAGTACTTC. Its protein product is CASSYPTAYEQYF.